The 13 T cell receptor beta chains below were found in one sample sequenced in a study of OX40 agonist ivuxolimab in advanced cancers. The assay was immunoSEQ multiplex PCR, and TCRdb's table has in-frame clones only and misses some. The sample gives about 94,000 clones, 87% of which show up once; more than 0.25% is in the top ten. The sequenced sample was CD4+ or CD8+ T cells sorted from blood, obtained in a trial of the OX40 agonist ivuxolimab. The receptors were sampled from an adult with an advanced solid tumor such as melanoma, head and neck, liver or kidney cancer.

The chain joins TRBV15 to TRBJ1-2; unclear D gene. The CDR3 is 16 amino acids. CDR1 and CDR2 (germline): LNHNV, YYDKDF (reference sequence). V lost 0 bases, J lost 4 bases, and 15 bases lay in between. CDR3 protein: CATSRDNDRRSYGYTF. The CDR3 coding sequence is TGTGCCACCAGCAGAGATAATGACCGACGGAGCTATGGCTACACCTTC.

This clone showed up just a few times. The chain has TRBV5-1 and TRBJ1-1; D unclear. CDR1 is SGHRS and CDR2 is YFSETQ in the germline V gene. This CDR3 is built from 14 residues. Trimming left V 0 bases short and J 1 base short, with 7 bases between. The CDR3 loop reads CASSLDNGNTEAFF. The CDR3 DNA reads as TGCGCCAGCAGCTTGGATAACGGGAACACTGAAGCTTTCTTT. Filled out from reference TRBV5-1 and TRBJ1-1, the complete variable domain reads KAGVTQTPRYLIKTRGQQVTLSCSPISGHRSVSWYQQTPGQGLQFLFEYFSETQRNKGNFPGRFSGRQFSNSRSEMNVSTLELGDSALYLCASSLDNGNTEAFFGQGTRLTVV.

This clone was observed many times. The chain couples TRBV7-2 to TRBJ1-2, with D possibly being TRBD1 (6 bases). V lost 2 bases to trimming and J lost 4 bases, with 14 bases between them. The CDR3 extends over 15 amino acids. Germline V CDR1 and CDR2: SGHTA, FQGNSA. The CDR3 nucleotides read TGTGCCAGCAGCTTAACCCCAGGGGTCTCCTATGGCTACACCTTC. This sequence encodes CASSLTPGVSYGYTF.

The rearrangement uses TRBV5-1 and TRBJ1-1; the D is unclear. Germline V gives CDR1 SGHRS, CDR2 YFSETQ. The CDR3 contains 14 residues. V lost 0 bases to trimming and J lost 1 base, with 7 bases between them. DNA of the CDR3: TGCGCCAGCAGCTTGGCGGTCGGGAACACTGAAGCTTTCTTT. This sequence encodes CASSLAVGNTEAFF.

The chain is built from TRBV19 and TRBJ2-7; no clear D. The V end was cut by 3 bases, the J end by 1 base, with 10 bases between. The V gene's germline CDR1 is LNHDA and CDR2 SQIVND (reference sequence). This CDR3 has 14 amino acids. For the CDR3, the DNA is TGTGCCAGTAGTATGGGCCTTGTTTCCTACGAGCAGTACTTC. Amino acid sequence: CASSMGLVSYEQYF. Variable domain in full (rest from reference TRBV19 and TRBJ2-7): DGGITQSPKYLFRKEGQNVTLSCEQNLNHDAMYWYRQDPGQGLRLIYYSQIVNDFQKGDIAEGYSVSREKKESFPLTVTSAQKNPTAFYLCASSMGLVSYEQYFGPGTRLTVT.

This sequence joins TRBV9 and TRBJ1-6; a weak D match, TRBD1 (6 bases). V was shortened by 5 bases and J by 10 bases, with 16 bases between the two germline ends. This CDR3 is 14 amino acids long. Germline V gene lookup returns CDR1 SGDLS and CDR2 YYNGEE. The CDR3 coding sequence is TGTGCCAGCAGGGACAGAGAGGGTCGGTCACCCCTCCACTTT. Protein: CASRDREGRSPLHF.

The chain joins TRBV19 to TRBJ2-7; no firm D call. The germline V gene has CDR1 LNHDA and CDR2 SQIVND (reference sequence). The CDR3 totals 16 residues. The ends were cut back, 1 base at V and 2 bases at J, with 15 bases in the middle. Written as DNA, the CDR3 is TGTGCCAGTAGTATAGCCGGCAGCTCATTAACCTACGAGCAGTACTTC. Amino acid sequence: CASSIAGSSLTYEQYF.

The rearrangement links TRBV7-9 to TRBJ1-5; D unresolved. V was clipped by 5 bases and J by 3 bases, with 14 bases between them. This CDR3 has 15 residues. From germline, CDR1 is SEHNR and CDR2 FQNEAQ (reference sequence). The CDR3 loop is CASSVGPEANQPQHF. CDR3 nucleotide sequence: TGTGCCAGCAGCGTCGGACCTGAGGCCAATCAGCCCCAGCATTTT.

The V call is TRBV19, the J call TRBJ1-1; D not certain. Germline CDR1 and CDR2: LNHDA and SQIVND (reference sequence). V was cut by 4 bases and J by 2 bases, with 11 bases left in between. This CDR3 has 14 amino acids. In DNA form, the CDR3 reads TGTGCCAGTAGTAAAGGCAGAATTAACACTGAAGCTTTCTTT. Amino acid sequence: CASSKGRINTEAFF.

The rearrangement joins TRBV11-2 to TRBJ1-4; the match to TRBD1 covers 8 bases. CDR1 and CDR2 from the germline V gene are SGHAT and FQNNGV. The CDR3 sequence is 14 residues long. V was pared by 5 bases and J by 5 bases, with 4 bases of the junction left unmatched. The CDR3 bases are TGTGCCAGCAGCAAACAGGGGGTGAATGAAAAACTGTTTTTT. This encodes CASSKQGVNEKLFF.

The V call is TRBV4-1, the J call TRBJ2-1; 9 positions agree with TRBD2. The CDR3 length is 18 residues. Germline V CDR1 and CDR2: MGHRA, YSYEKL. J gave up 4 bases and V 0 bases, and 10 bases lay outside the gene matches. DNA of the CDR3: TGCGCCAGCAGCCAAGAAGTCCTGGGGCGGGGGGGATACAATGAGCAGTTCTTC. This gives the protein CASSQEVLGRGGYNEQFF.

This clone appeared once. The rearrangement uses TRBV7-9 and TRBJ2-2; D remains unclear. V was pared by 5 bases and J by 3 bases, with 10 bases between. The length of the CDR3 is 14 residues. Germline assignment: CDR1 SEHNR and CDR2 FQNEAQ (reference sequence). The CDR3 spells CASSRLTDTGELFF. The CDR3 DNA reads as TGTGCCAGCAGCCGCCTGACGGACACCGGGGAGCTGTTTTTT.

The rearrangement uses TRBV6-6 and TRBJ2-2; D remains unclear. This CDR3 is built from 14 residues. The V and J ends lost 3 bases and 3 bases respectively, with 8 bases between them. Germline V gene lookup returns CDR1 MNHNY and CDR2 SVGAGI (reference sequence). The CDR3 here is CASSYQAYTGELFF. DNA for the CDR3: TGTGCCAGCAGTTATCAAGCGTACACCGGGGAGCTGTTTTTT.